The 27 T cell receptor beta chains below come from one sample, sequenced in a study of blood T cell repertoires in COVID-19. Profiled with immunoSEQ multiplex PCR; TCRdb holds only in-frame clones, not every one. Of 150,000 to 200,000 clones listed, roughly 84% are singletons. The sample was peripheral blood. These receptors came from a woman older than 75 with active or convalescent COVID-19.

The CDR3 loop reads CASRGTGNYGYTF. For the CDR3, the DNA is TGTGCCAGCCGCGGGACAGGGAACTATGGCTACACCTTC. The chain combines TRBV19 with TRBJ1-2; 9 bases fit TRBD1. The CDR3 is 13 amino acids. The trim removed 9 bases at V and 2 bases at J, leaving 4 bases unmatched. CDR1 LNHDA and CDR2 SQIVND come from the germline V gene (reference sequence).

V is TRBV10-2 and J is TRBJ2-7; TRBD2 matches at 8 bases. CDR1 is WSHSY and CDR2 is SAAADI in the germline V gene. The CDR3 extends over 15 amino acids. Trimming removed 2 bases from V and 2 bases from J; junction bases left unmatched: 5. In DNA form, the CDR3 reads TGCGCCAGCAGTGAGCCGAGCGGGAGCGCCTACGAGCAGTACTTC. Amino acid sequence: CASSEPSGSAYEQYF.

The J gene is TRBJ2-7, the V gene TRBV10-3; 7 nucleotides agree with TRBD2. Looked up from germline, CDR1 is ENHRY and CDR2 is SYGVKD. The trim removed 5 bases at V and 5 bases at J, leaving 15 bases unmatched. The CDR3 spans 16 residues. The chain's CDR3 is CAISPLRGGIRNEQYF. The CDR3 coding sequence is TGTGCCATCAGTCCCCTTAGGGGAGGGATTCGGAACGAGCAGTACTTC.

This clone was counted a single time. This chain connects TRBV25-1 to TRBJ2-2, with a weak D call TRBD1 (6 bases). The CDR3 length is 16 residues. Germline V gene data show CDR1 as MGHDK and CDR2 as SYGVNS. With 1 base removed from V and 4 bases from J, the gap between germline ends came to 13 bases. The CDR3 nucleotides are TGTGCCAGCAGTGAATCCCCCGACAGGACCACCGGGGAGCTGTTTTTT. Encoded protein: CASSESPDRTTGELFF.

In this sample, this clone turned up once. The V call is TRBV6-2 or TRBV6-3, the J call TRBJ2-7, with TRBD2 identical over 15 bases. J was trimmed by 7 bases and V by 3 bases; bases with no gene match: 10. The CDR3 is 17 residues long. Germline-derived CDR1 and CDR2 are MNHEY and SVGEGT. CDR3 protein: CASSYLGLAGGRQEQYF. As DNA, the CDR3 is TGTGCCAGCAGTTATCTCGGACTAGCGGGGGGGCGTCAAGAGCAGTACTTC.

The gene calls are TRBV5-1 and TRBJ1-1, with D unclear. With 0 bases removed from V and 0 bases from J, the gap between germline ends came to 3 bases. CDR3 length: 13 amino acids. From germline, CDR1 is SGHRS and CDR2 YFSETQ. The CDR3 nucleotides read TGCGCCAGCAGCTTGGTATTGAACACTGAAGCTTTCTTT. Amino acids: CASSLVLNTEAFF.

V is TRBV12-5 and J is TRBJ1-1, with D hard to call. V dropped 3 bases and J dropped 6 bases, with 5 bases sitting between them. Germline CDR1 is LGHNT and CDR2 is FRNRAP. There are 11 residues in the CDR3. CDR3 residues: CASGFGAEAFF. The CDR3 DNA reads TGTGCTAGTGGTTTCGGGGCTGAAGCTTTCTTT.

The J gene is TRBJ1-1, the V gene TRBV5-1, with 8 bases that match TRBD1. Looked up from germline, CDR1 is SGHRS and CDR2 is YFSETQ. V was clipped by 4 bases and J by 3 bases; unmatched bases: 8. CDR3 length: 15 residues. The CDR3 protein is CASSPNTGGYTEAFF. CDR3 in DNA: TGCGCCAGCAGCCCCAACACAGGGGGATACACTGAAGCTTTCTTT.

The rearrangement uses TRBV19 and TRBJ1-2, with D maybe TRBD1 (6 bases). The CDR3 length is 15 residues. CDR1 and CDR2 from the germline V gene are LNHDA and SQIVND (reference sequence). Trimming took off 6 bases at V and 7 bases at J, with 21 bases between the two ends. The CDR3 sequence: CASSLGARGLGGYTF. DNA of the CDR3: TGTGCCAGTAGCCTCGGGGCCAGGGGTTTAGGTGGCTACACCTTC. Supplemented by reference TRBV19 and TRBJ1-2, the full variable domain reads DGGITQSPKYLFRKEGQNVTLSCEQNLNHDAMYWYRQDPGQGLRLIYYSQIVNDFQKGDIAEGYSVSREKKESFPLTVTSAQKNPTAFYLCASSLGARGLGGYTFGSGTRLTVV.

The V call is TRBV7-2, the J call TRBJ1-1, with D perhaps TRBD1 (6 bases). Trimming took 4 bases from V and 4 from J, leaving 16 bases between them. This CDR3 has 15 residues. Germline CDR1 SGHTA, CDR2 FQGNSA. Here the CDR3 DNA reads TGTGCCAGCAGCTCCCCAAGGGGGTTGATCACTGAAGCTTTCTTT. Its translation is CASSSPRGLITEAFF.

This CDR3 reads CASSLAGQGRNEQYF. Here the CDR3 DNA reads TGTGCCAGCAGCTTAGCTGGACAGGGTCGCAACGAGCAGTACTTC. The J gene is TRBJ2-7, the V gene TRBV7-3; the match to TRBD1 covers 8 bases. From germline, CDR1 is SGHTA and CDR2 FQGTGA. V lost 2 bases and J lost 5; bases outside the gene matches: 8. The CDR3 loop spans 15 amino acids.

V usage is TRBV10-3 and J usage is TRBJ2-3; possibly TRBD1 for D (6 bases). The V end was cut by 2 bases, the J end by 9 bases, with 12 bases between. CDR3 size: 13 residues. From germline, CDR1 is ENHRY and CDR2 SYGVKD. CDR3 nucleotide sequence: TGTGCCATCAGTGAGACAGGGAAGAAGACGCAGTATTTT. Its protein is CAISETGKKTQYF.

This sequence joins TRBV19 and TRBJ1-5, with D unresolved. The CDR3 runs 16 residues. Trimming pared 7 bases from V and 2 bases from J, leaving 18 bases between. Germline V gives CDR1 LNHDA, CDR2 SQIVND (reference sequence). CDR3 region: CASTTTARGGNQPQHF. DNA for the CDR3: TGTGCCAGTACTACCACGGCTCGGGGTGGCAATCAGCCCCAGCATTTT.

This clone was recorded once. This sequence joins TRBV4-3 and TRBJ1-5; D is possibly TRBD1 (5 bases). The CDR3 consists of 17 residues. The germline V and J ends were trimmed by 1 base and 2 bases, with 15 bases remaining between them. Germline-derived CDR1 and CDR2 are LGHNA and YSLEER. The CDR3 DNA follows: TGCGCCAGCAGCCAAGGATCGCCAGGGAATTGCAATCAGCCCCAGCATTTT. Its protein is CASSQGSPGNCNQPQHF.

This clone is a singleton in its sample. The chain employs TRBV10-3 and TRBJ2-3, with TRBD2 matching 8 bases. This CDR3 spans 14 amino acids. Trimming removed 2 bases from V and 6 bases from J; junction bases left unmatched: 4. Germline CDR1 and CDR2: ENHRY and SYGVKD. CDR3 in DNA: TGTGCCATCAGTGAGGGACTAGCTATCGATACGCAGTATTTT. It encodes CAISEGLAIDTQYF.

The rearrangement uses TRBV4-2 and TRBJ1-1, with TRBD1 matching over 7 bases. The CDR3 extends over 15 amino acids. J was trimmed by 2 bases and V by 2 bases; bases with no gene match: 5. Per germline, CDR1 LGHNA and CDR2 YNFKEQ. CDR3: CASSQPRQGNTEAFF. CDR3 bases: TGTGCCAGCAGCCAACCCAGACAGGGAAACACTGAAGCTTTCTTT.

The gene calls are TRBV14 and TRBJ1-2; TRBD1 might be the D (5 bases). The CDR3 is 15 residues long. Germline V lookup: CDR1 SGHDN, CDR2 FVKESK. With 1 base removed from V and 4 bases from J, the gap between germline ends came to 13 bases. CDR3 DNA sequence: TGTGCCAGCAGCCAAGTCCCTGGGGGGGGCTATGGCTACACCTTC. Translated: CASSQVPGGGYGYTF. Based on the CDR3 plus reference TRBV14 and TRBJ1-2, the full variable domain is EAGVTQFPSHSVIEKGQTVTLRCDPISGHDNLYWYRRVMGKEIKFLLHFVKESKQDESGMPNNRFLAERTGGTYSTLKVQPAELEDSGVYFCASSQVPGGGYGYTFGSGTRLTVV.

V gene TRBV4-3 combines with J gene TRBJ2-7; 9 nucleotides match TRBD2. The CDR3 spans 20 residues. After removal of 5 bases from V and 7 bases from J, the junction contained 27 bases not matched to a gene. CDR1 and CDR2 from the germline V gene are LGHNA and YSLEER. The CDR3 reads CASSTQETDGPSGIAGEQYF. The DNA of the CDR3 is TGCGCCAGCAGCACCCAGGAGACGGACGGACCTAGCGGGATTGCGGGTGAGCAGTACTTC.

V is TRBV9 and J is TRBJ2-1; D call uncertain. The CDR3 sequence is 15 residues long. Per germline, CDR1 SGDLS and CDR2 YYNGEE. V shed 0 bases and J shed 2 bases, with 9 bases lying between them. In DNA, the CDR3 is TGTGCCAGCAGCGTAGACACGGCGGCCTACAATGAGCAGTTCTTC. Its translation: CASSVDTAAYNEQFF.

J is TRBJ2-5 and V is TRBV7-2; 8 bases line up with TRBD2. Trimming cost V 0 bases and J 5 bases; bases outside gene matches: 5. Germline values: CDR1 SGHTA, CDR2 FQGNSA. This CDR3 is 15 amino acids long. The CDR3 DNA is TGTGCCAGCAGCTTAGCTTCGGGGGGGGTTGAGACCCAGTACTTC. This gives the protein CASSLASGGVETQYF. Supplemented by reference TRBV7-2 and TRBJ2-5, the full variable domain reads GAGVSQSPSNKVTEKGKDVELRCDPISGHTALYWYRQSLGQGLEFLIYFQGNSAPDKSGLPSDRFSAERTGGSVSTLTIQRTQQEDSAVYLCASSLASGGVETQYFGPGTRLLVL.

The gene calls are TRBV2 and TRBJ1-5, with D perhaps matching TRBD1 (5 bases). The CDR3 totals 15 residues. Looked up from germline, CDR1 is SNHLY and CDR2 is FYNNEI. V dropped 6 bases and J dropped 0 bases, with 12 bases sitting between them. CDR3 amino acids: CASRERQSSNQPQHF. CDR3 DNA: TGTGCCAGCAGGGAAAGACAGTCTAGCAATCAGCCCCAGCATTTT.

The rearrangement joins TRBV14 to TRBJ2-2; 8 bases are shared with TRBD1. In germline, CDR1 is SGHDN, CDR2 FVKESK. The CDR3 extends over 15 amino acids. Germline trimming cut 1 base from V and 3 bases from J; bases unmatched to any gene: 1. CDR3 in amino acids: CASSQADRDTGELFF. The CDR3 DNA sequence: TGTGCCAGCAGCCAAGCGGACAGGGACACCGGGGAGCTGTTTTTT.

The chain employs TRBV19 and TRBJ2-1; 15 bases line up with TRBD2. Germline V CDR1 and CDR2: LNHDA, SQIVND (reference sequence). There are 18 residues in the CDR3. The trim removed 0 bases at V and 6 bases at J, leaving 6 bases unmatched. The CDR3 bases are TGTGCCAGTAGTATAGATCCCCCGGGACTAGCGGGGGGCAATGAGCAGTTCTTC. This encodes CASSIDPPGLAGGNEQFF.

This chain joins TRBV7-2 and TRBJ1-2; 11 bases align to TRBD1. J was trimmed by 3 bases and V by 5 bases; bases with no gene match: 8. In germline, CDR1 is SGHTA, CDR2 FQGNSA. CDR3 length equals 16 residues. The CDR3, as DNA: TGTGCCAGCAGCGGCACCGGGACAGGGGGGTACTATGGCTACACCTTC. It yields the protein CASSGTGTGGYYGYTF.

The V and J genes are TRBV7-9 and TRBJ1-1; D gene unclear. The CDR3 covers 17 residues. Per germline, CDR1 SEHNR and CDR2 FQNEAQ (reference sequence). Trimming removed 5 bases at V and 0 bases at J, with 19 bases between. CDR3 sequence: CASSPLGFAAMNTEAFF. The CDR3 DNA reads as TGTGCCAGCAGCCCCCTCGGTTTCGCGGCGATGAACACTGAAGCTTTCTTT. The whole variable domain, filled in from reference TRBV7-9 and TRBJ1-1, reads DTGVSQNPRHKITKRGQNVTFRCDPISEHNRLYWYRQTLGQGPEFLTYFQNEAQLEKSRLLSDRFSAERPKGSFSTLEIQRTEQGDSAMYLCASSPLGFAAMNTEAFFGQGTRLTVV.

This clone was counted once. V gene TRBV11-2 combines with J gene TRBJ1-1; D unclear. The CDR3 is 16 residues long. V lost 5 bases to trimming and J lost 0 bases, with 16 bases between them. Looked up from germline, CDR1 is SGHAT and CDR2 is FQNNGV. CDR3 loop: CASSPRTVIMNTEAFF. For the CDR3, the DNA is TGTGCCAGCAGCCCCCGGACTGTCATCATGAACACTGAAGCTTTCTTT.

The V gene is TRBV10-1, the J gene TRBJ1-1, with a tentative D call TRBD1 (5 bases). With 8 bases removed from V and 10 bases from J, the gap between germline ends came to 17 bases. Per the germline V gene, CDR1 is WNHNN and CDR2 is SYGVQD (reference sequence). This CDR3 is built from 12 residues. CDR3 amino acids: CASSTGGQGAFF. The CDR3 DNA reads TGCGCCAGCTCAACGGGAGGGCAGGGAGCTTTCTTT.